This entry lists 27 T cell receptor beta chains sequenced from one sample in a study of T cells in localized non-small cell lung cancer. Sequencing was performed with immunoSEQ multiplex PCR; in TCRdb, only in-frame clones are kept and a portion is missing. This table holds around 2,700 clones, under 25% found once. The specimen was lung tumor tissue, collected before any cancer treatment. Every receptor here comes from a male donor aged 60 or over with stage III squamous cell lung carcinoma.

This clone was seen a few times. The chain's CDR3 is CASSYHDRASPLHF. The CDR3, as DNA: TGTGCCAGCAGTTACCACGACAGGGCTTCACCCCTCCACTTT. V usage is TRBV6-8 and J usage is TRBJ1-6; TRBD1 matches 7 bases. Trimming at V came to 2 bases and at J to 9 bases, leaving 4 bases not matched to a gene. Germline V lookup: CDR1 MNHGY, CDR2 SAAAGT. The CDR3 is made up of 14 amino acids.

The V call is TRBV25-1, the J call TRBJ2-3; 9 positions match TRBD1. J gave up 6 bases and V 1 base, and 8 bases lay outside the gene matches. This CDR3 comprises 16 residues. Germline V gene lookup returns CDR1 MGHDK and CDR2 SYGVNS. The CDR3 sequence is CASSEFGTGKRDTQYF. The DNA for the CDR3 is TGTGCCAGCAGTGAATTCGGGACAGGGAAGCGGGATACGCAGTATTTT. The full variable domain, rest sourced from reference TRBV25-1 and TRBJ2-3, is EADIYQTPRYLVIGTGKKITLECSQTMGHDKMYWYQQDPGMELHLIHYSYGVNSTEKGDLSSESTVSRIRTEHFPLTLESARPSHTSQYLCASSEFGTGKRDTQYFGPGTRLTVL.

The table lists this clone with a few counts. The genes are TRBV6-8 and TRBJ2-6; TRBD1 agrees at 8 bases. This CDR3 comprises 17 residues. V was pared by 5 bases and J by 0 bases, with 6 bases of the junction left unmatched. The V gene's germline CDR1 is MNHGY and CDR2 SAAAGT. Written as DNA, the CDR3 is TGTGCCAGCAGTCCGGGACAGGTCTTCTCTGGGGCCAACGTCCTGACTTTC. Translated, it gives CASSPGQVFSGANVLTF.

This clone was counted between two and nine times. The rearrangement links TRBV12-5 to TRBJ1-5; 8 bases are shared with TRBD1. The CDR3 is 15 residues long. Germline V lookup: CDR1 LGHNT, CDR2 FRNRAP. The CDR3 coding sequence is TGTGCCAGCACCCGGGACAGGCTTAGCAATCAGCCCCAGCATTTT. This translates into CASTRDRLSNQPQHF.

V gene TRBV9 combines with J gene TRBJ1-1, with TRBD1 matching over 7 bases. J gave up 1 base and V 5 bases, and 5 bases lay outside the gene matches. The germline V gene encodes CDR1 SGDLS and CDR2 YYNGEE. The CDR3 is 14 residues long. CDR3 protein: CASSERQGNTEAFF. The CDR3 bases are TGTGCCAGCAGTGAAAGACAGGGGAACACTGAAGCTTTCTTT.

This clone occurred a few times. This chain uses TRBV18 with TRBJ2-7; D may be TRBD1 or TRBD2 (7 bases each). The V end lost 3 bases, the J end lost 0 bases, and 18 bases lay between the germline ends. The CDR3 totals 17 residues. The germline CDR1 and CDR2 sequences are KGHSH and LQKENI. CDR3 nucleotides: TGTGCCAGCTCACCTAGAGGGGGCGGGGGAAGCTCCTACGAGCAGTACTTC. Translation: CASSPRGGGGSSYEQYF.

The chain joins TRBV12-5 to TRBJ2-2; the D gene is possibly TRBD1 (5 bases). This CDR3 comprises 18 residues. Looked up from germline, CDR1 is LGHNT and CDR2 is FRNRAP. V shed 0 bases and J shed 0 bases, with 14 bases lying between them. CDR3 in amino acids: CASGLVLDTNSNTGELFF. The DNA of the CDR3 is TGTGCTAGTGGTTTGGTACTGGACACGAACTCGAACACCGGGGAGCTGTTTTTT.

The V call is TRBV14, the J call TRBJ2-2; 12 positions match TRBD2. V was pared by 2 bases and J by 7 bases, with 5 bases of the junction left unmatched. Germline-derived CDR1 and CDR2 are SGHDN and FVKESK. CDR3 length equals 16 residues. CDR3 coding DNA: TGTGCCAGCAGCCAACCTGGACTAGCGGGGCTCGGGGAGCTGTTTTTT. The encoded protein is CASSQPGLAGLGELFF.

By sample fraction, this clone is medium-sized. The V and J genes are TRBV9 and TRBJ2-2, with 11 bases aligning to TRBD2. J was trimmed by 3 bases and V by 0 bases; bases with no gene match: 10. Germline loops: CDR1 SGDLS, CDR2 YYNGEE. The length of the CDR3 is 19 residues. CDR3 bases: TGTGCCAGCAGCGTAGACCTAGCGGGGGGTATATGGTACACCGGGGAGCTGTTTTTT. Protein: CASSVDLAGGIWYTGELFF.

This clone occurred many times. The CDR3 nucleotides read TGTGCCAGCAGCCCCTCCGGGACTTCCTATGGCTACACCTTC. Translated: CASSPSGTSYGYTF. This sequence joins TRBV7-1 and TRBJ1-2; D possibly corresponds to TRBD1 (5 bases). TRBV7-1 is annotated as an ORF whose role is uncertain. The CDR3 loop spans 14 amino acids. V lost 5 bases and J lost 4, with 14 bases in between.

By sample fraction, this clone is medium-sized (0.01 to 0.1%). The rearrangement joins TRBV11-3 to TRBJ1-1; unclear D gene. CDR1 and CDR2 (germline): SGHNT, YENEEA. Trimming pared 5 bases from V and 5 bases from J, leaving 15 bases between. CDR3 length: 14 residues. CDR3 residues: CASSRFGRNTEAFF. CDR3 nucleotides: TGTGCCAGCAGCCGCTTCGGTAGAAATACTGAAGCTTTCTTT. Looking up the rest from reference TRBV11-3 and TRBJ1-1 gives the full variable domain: EAGVVQSPRYKIIEKKQPVAFWCNPISGHNTLYWYLQNLGQGPELLIRYENEEAVDDSQLPKDRFSAERLKGVDSTLKIQPAELGDSAVYLCASSRFGRNTEAFFGQGTRLTVV.

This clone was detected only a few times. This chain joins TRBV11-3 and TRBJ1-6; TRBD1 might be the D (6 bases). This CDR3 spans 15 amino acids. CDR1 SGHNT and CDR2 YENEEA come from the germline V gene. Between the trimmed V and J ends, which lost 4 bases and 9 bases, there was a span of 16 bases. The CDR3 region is CASSSSGTRASPLHF. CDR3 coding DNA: TGTGCCAGCAGCTCATCCGGGACACGCGCTTCACCCCTCCACTTT. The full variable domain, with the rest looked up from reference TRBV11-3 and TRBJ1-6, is EAGVVQSPRYKIIEKKQPVAFWCNPISGHNTLYWYLQNLGQGPELLIRYENEEAVDDSQLPKDRFSAERLKGVDSTLKIQPAELGDSAVYLCASSSSGTRASPLHFGNGTRLTVT.

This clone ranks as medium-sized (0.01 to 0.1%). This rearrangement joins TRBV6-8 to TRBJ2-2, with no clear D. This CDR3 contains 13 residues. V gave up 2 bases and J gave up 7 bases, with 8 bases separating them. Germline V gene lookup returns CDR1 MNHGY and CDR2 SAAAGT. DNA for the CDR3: TGTGCCAGCAGTTACAGGGTCGGCGGGGAGCTGTTTTTT. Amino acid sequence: CASSYRVGGELFF.

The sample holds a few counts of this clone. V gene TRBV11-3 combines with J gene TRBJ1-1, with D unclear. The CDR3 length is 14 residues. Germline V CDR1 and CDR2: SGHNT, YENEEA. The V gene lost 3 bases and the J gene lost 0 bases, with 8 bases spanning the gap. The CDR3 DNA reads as TGTGCCAGCAGCTTTAAGCTACTGAACACTGAAGCTTTCTTT. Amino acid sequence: CASSFKLLNTEAFF. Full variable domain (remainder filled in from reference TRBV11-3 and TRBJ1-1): EAGVVQSPRYKIIEKKQPVAFWCNPISGHNTLYWYLQNLGQGPELLIRYENEEAVDDSQLPKDRFSAERLKGVDSTLKIQPAELGDSAVYLCASSFKLLNTEAFFGQGTRLTVV.

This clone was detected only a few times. CDR3 sequence: CASSYSRRGPENIQYF. The CDR3 nucleotides are TGTGCCAGCAGTTACTCGAGACGGGGCCCCGAAAACATTCAGTACTTC. The chain links TRBV6-8 to TRBJ2-4, with D possibly called TRBD1 or TRBD2 (5 bases each). Germline V gene sequence: CDR1 MNHGY, CDR2 SAAAGT. This CDR3 is built from 16 residues. Trimming stripped 0 bases from V and 5 bases from J, with 14 bases between.

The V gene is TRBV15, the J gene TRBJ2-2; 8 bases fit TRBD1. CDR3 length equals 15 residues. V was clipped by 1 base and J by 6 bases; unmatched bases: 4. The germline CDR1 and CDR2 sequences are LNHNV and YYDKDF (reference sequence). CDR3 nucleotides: TGTGCCACCAGCAGAGGCAGGGGGCAGGCCGGGGAGCTGTTTTTT. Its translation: CATSRGRGQAGELFF.

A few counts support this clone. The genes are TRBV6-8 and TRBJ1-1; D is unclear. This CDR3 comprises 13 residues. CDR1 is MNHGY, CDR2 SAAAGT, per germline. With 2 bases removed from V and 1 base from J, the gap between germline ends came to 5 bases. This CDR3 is CASSYLGNTEAFF. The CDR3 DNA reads TGTGCCAGCAGTTACCTGGGGAACACTGAAGCTTTCTTT.

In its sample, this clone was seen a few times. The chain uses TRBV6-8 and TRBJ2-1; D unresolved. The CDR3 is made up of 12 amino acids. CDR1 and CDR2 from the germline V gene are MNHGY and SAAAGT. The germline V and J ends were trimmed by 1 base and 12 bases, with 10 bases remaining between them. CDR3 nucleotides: TGTGCCAGCAGTTACTACCTAGAAGGGCAGTTCTTC. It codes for CASSYYLEGQFF.

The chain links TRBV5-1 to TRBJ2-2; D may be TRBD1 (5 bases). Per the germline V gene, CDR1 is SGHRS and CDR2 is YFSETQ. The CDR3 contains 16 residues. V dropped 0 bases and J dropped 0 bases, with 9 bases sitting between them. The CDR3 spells CASSLARAANTGELFF. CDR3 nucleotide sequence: TGCGCCAGCAGCTTGGCCAGGGCAGCGAACACCGGGGAGCTGTTTTTT.

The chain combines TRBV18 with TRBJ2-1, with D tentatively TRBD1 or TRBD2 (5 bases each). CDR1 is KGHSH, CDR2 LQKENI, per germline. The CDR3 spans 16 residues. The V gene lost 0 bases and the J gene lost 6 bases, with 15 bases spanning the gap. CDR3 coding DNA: TGTGCCAGCTCACCACCCGGGACCGCCCGGCGCAATGAGCAGTTCTTC. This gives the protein CASSPPGTARRNEQFF.

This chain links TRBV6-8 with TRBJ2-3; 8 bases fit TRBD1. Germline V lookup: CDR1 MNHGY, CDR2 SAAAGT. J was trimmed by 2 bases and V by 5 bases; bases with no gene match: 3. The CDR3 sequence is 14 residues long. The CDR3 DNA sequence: TGTGCCAGCAGTCGGACAGGGTACACAGATACGCAGTATTTT. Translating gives CASSRTGYTDTQYF.

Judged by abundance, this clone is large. CDR3 DNA sequence: TGTGCCAGCAGCGTTTCTTGGGGGACGAACACTGAAGCTTTCTTT. It encodes CASSVSWGTNTEAFF. The chain has TRBV9 and TRBJ1-1, with a tentative D call TRBD1 (5 bases). The length of the CDR3 is 15 residues. The germline gives CDR1 SGDLS, CDR2 YYNGEE. Trimming took off 2 bases at V and 1 base at J, with 12 bases between the two ends.

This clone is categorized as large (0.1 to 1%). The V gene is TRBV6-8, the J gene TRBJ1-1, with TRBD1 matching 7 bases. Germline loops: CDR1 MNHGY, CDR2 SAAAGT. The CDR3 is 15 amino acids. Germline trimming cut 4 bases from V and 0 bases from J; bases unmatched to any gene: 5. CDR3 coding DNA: TGTGCCAGCAGTTTAAACAGGGGAATGAACACTGAAGCTTTCTTT. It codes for CASSLNRGMNTEAFF.

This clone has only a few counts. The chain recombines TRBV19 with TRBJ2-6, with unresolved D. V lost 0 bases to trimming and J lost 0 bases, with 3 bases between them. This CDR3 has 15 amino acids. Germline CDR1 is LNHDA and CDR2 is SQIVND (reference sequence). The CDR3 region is CASSIENSGANVLTF. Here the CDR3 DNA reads TGTGCCAGTAGTATAGAGAACTCTGGGGCCAACGTCCTGACTTTC.

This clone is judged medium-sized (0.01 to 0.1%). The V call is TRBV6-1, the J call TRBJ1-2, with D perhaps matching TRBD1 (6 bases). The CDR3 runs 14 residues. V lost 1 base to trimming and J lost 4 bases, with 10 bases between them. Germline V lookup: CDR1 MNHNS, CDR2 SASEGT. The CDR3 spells CASSEDTGTYGYTF. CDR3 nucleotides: TGTGCCAGCAGTGAAGATACAGGGACCTATGGCTACACCTTC.

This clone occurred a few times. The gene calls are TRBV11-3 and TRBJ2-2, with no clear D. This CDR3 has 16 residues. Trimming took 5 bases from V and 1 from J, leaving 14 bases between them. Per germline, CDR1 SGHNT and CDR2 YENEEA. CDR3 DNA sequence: TGTGCCAGCAGCCACAGTGTCCGAGGGAACACCGGGGAGCTGTTTTTT. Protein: CASSHSVRGNTGELFF. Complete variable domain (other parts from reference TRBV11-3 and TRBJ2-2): EAGVVQSPRYKIIEKKQPVAFWCNPISGHNTLYWYLQNLGQGPELLIRYENEEAVDDSQLPKDRFSAERLKGVDSTLKIQPAELGDSAVYLCASSHSVRGNTGELFFGEGSRLTVL.

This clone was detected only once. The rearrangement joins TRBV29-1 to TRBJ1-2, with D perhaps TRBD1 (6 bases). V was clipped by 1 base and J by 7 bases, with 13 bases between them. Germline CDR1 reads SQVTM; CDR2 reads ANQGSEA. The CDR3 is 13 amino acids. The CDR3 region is CSVEAGARGGYTF. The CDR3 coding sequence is TGCAGCGTTGAAGCAGGGGCGAGGGGTGGCTACACCTTC.